A selection of T cell receptor beta chains follows, all from one sample in a study of cytomegalovirus exposure and HLA in healthy donors. Sequencing used immunoSEQ multiplex PCR; TCRdb keeps in-frame clones, though not all of them. The table lists around 130,000 clones, roughly 70% of them singletons. Sequencing used PBMCs. The receptors were sampled from a man aged 35 to 55 in good health and CMV-seropositive. Each CDR3 is given with its conserved first and last residue. Fields, in order: D gene, V gene, clone size, J gene, CDR3 DNA, CDR3 protein. D genes are given only for firm matches. Clone size is shown for a subset of rows, as once, few, many or a class of expanded clone.

>.|TRBV6-1|once|TRBJ1-3
TGTGCCAGCAGTGATTACAGTACCCCTTCTGGAAACACCATATATTTT
CASSDYSTPSGNTIYF
>TRBD1|TRBV5-1|.|TRBJ1-3
TGCGCCAGCAGCTATGACAGGGGGTCGGGAGGAAACACCATATATTTT
CASSYDRGSGGNTIYF
>TRBD1|TRBV5-6|.|TRBJ1-2
TGTGCCAGCAGCACCGGACAGGGGGATGGCTACACCTTC
CASSTGQGDGYTF
>.|TRBV15|.|TRBJ1-5
TGTGCCACCAGCAGAGCCCTAACAGGAAGTTCTCAGCCCCAGCATTTT
CATSRALTGSSQPQHF
>TRBD1|TRBV28|.|TRBJ1-1
TGTGCCAGCAGGACGATGACAGGGGAAGCTTTCTTT
CASRTMTGEAFF
>.|TRBV2|.|TRBJ1-5
TGTGCCAGCAGTGACCCTTCCATCAGGCCCCAGCATTTT
CASSDPSIRPQHF
>.|TRBV5-4|.|TRBJ1-1
TGTGCCAGCAGCTGGATGACAGGTGAAGCTTTCTTT
CASSWMTGEAFF
>.|TRBV2|few|TRBJ2-7
TGTGCCAGCAGCTTGAACCGGGCCTACGAGCAGTACTTC
CASSLNRAYEQYF
>.|TRBV9|.|TRBJ2-4
TGTGCCAGCAGCCCCGGAGGCAAAAACATTCAGTACTTC
CASSPGGKNIQYF
>.|TRBV19|.|TRBJ2-2
TGTGCCAGTAGTATAATCTGGGGCGCGGACACCGGGGAGCTGTTTTTT
CASSIIWGADTGELFF
>.|TRBV28|.|TRBJ2-1
TGTGCCAGCAGTTACGGACAGTGGGGTGAGCAGTTCTTC
CASSYGQWGEQFF
>TRBD1|TRBV5-8|.|TRBJ2-5
TGTGCCAGCAGCAGGGGACAGCAAGAGACCCAGTACTTC
CASSRGQQETQYF
>.|TRBV6-5|.|TRBJ1-2
TGTGCCAGCAGTATGCAGGGGAGATATGGCTACACCTTC
CASSMQGRYGYTF
>.|TRBV29-1|few|TRBJ1-2
TGCAGCGCTCTTCCAAGGGGGAAGAACTATGGCTACACCTTC
CSALPRGKNYGYTF
>.|TRBV5-4|.|TRBJ2-1
TGTGCCAGCAGCCTTAGGAGGGAGATTAATCTTCATGAGCAGTTCTTC
CASSLRREINLHEQFF
>.|TRBV6-1|.|TRBJ1-2
TGTGCCAGCAGTGTTCAGGGTGAGGATGGCTACACCTTC
CASSVQGEDGYTF
>.|TRBV6-1|.|TRBJ1-6
TGTGCCAGCAGTGAAGCCAGGGTTTTACGATCACCCCTCCACTTT
CASSEARVLRSPLHF
>.|TRBV10-1|few|TRBJ2-1
TGCGCCAGCATCCTTGGAGGCGGGAAGGGAGATGAGCAGTTCTTC
CASILGGGKGDEQFF
>TRBD1|TRBV28|.|TRBJ1-1
TGTGCCAGCAGTCAGGGACAGGGGGTAAAGAACACTGAAGCTTTCTTT
CASSQGQGVKNTEAFF
>.|TRBV5-6|few|TRBJ1-2
TGTGCCAGCAATTCTAACAGGTGGGGTTATGGCTACACCTTC
CASNSNRWGYGYTF
>TRBD1|TRBV11-2|.|TRBJ1-1
TGTGCCAGCAGCCCGAGGACAGGATCGAACACTGAAGCTTTCTTT
CASSPRTGSNTEAFF
>.|TRBV10-2|few|TRBJ1-1
TGCGCCAGCAGTGAGTCAGGGGCAGGGATGAACACTGAAGCTTTCTTT
CASSESGAGMNTEAFF
>.|TRBV5-4|.|TRBJ2-5
TGTGCCAGCAGCCGAAGCAGGGTCCAAGAGACCCAGTACTTC
CASSRSRVQETQYF
>.|TRBV5-6|few|TRBJ2-7
TGTGCCAGCAGCTTGGGGCACTACGAGCAGTACTTC
CASSLGHYEQYF
>.|TRBV9|.|TRBJ2-5
TGTGCCAGCAGCGTGGACACAGGGTTACAAGAGACCCAGTACTTC
CASSVDTGLQETQYF
>.|TRBV19|.|TRBJ1-5
TGTGCCAGTAGCGACACCAGGGTTCAGCCCCAGCATTTT
CASSDTRVQPQHF
>TRBD1|TRBV18|.|TRBJ2-7
TGTGCCAGCTCACCTACGGAACAGGGGGTTTACGAGCAGTACTTC
CASSPTEQGVYEQYF
>TRBD1|TRBV2|few|TRBJ1-1
TGTGCCAATGACAGGGGGAGAGTGCGCACTGAAGCTTTCTTT
CANDRGRVRTEAFF
>TRBD2|TRBV2|.|TRBJ2-5
TGTGCCAGCAAAAGACTAGCGGGTTCCCAAGAGACCCAGTACTTC
CASKRLAGSQETQYF
>TRBD1|TRBV28|.|TRBJ2-4
TGTGCCAGCATTACCCGGGACAGGGATGGCATTCAGTACTTC
CASITRDRDGIQYF
>.|TRBV19|.|TRBJ1-6
TGTGCCAGTAGTATAAGGGAGAGAGGTTCACCCCTCCACTTT
CASSIRERGSPLHF
>TRBD1|TRBV5-6|.|TRBJ1-1
TGTGCCAGCAGAGGTCCCGGGACAGGGGTCACTGAAGCTTTCTTT
CASRGPGTGVTEAFF
>TRBD1|TRBV28|.|TRBJ1-1
TGTGCCAGCAGTTTTCATGGGACAGGGGTCGCTGAAGCTTTCTTT
CASSFHGTGVAEAFF
>.|TRBV30|.|TRBJ2-7
TGTGCCTGGAGTGTACCACCAGGGATTAGAGGTCGCGAGCAGTACTTC
CAWSVPPGIRGREQYF
>.|TRBV9|.|TRBJ2-1
TGTGCCAGCAGCGTAGCCCGGGGGGCTTACAATGAGCAGTTCTTC
CASSVARGAYNEQFF
>.|TRBV7-2|.|TRBJ2-7
TGTGCCAGCAGCTTAGGGGGACAATCCTACGAGCAGTACTTC
CASSLGGQSYEQYF
>.|TRBV6-1|.|TRBJ1-5
TGTGCCAGCAACCAACAAGGGGAGGGAAACCAGCCCCAGCATTTT
CASNQQGEGNQPQHF
>TRBD1|TRBV11-2|few|TRBJ2-2
TGTGCCAGCAGCTTTAGGGGGCGGATTTTCGGTCGCGGGGAGCTGTTTTTT
CASSFRGRIFGRGELFF
>TRBD1|TRBV28|few|TRBJ1-6
TGTGCCAGCAGAGGTAACAGGGGAGTAGGTTCACCCCTCCACTTT
CASRGNRGVGSPLHF
>TRBD1|TRBV2|few|TRBJ1-5
TGTGCCAGCAGTCCTGGACAGGCCGATCAGCCCCAGCATTTT
CASSPGQADQPQHF
>.|TRBV19|once|TRBJ1-1
TGTGCCAGTAGTATAGACACGGTACTTAACACTGAAGCTTTCTTT
CASSIDTVLNTEAFF
>.|TRBV5-1|.|TRBJ1-1
TGCGCCAGCAGCTTGGGTAATGAAGCTTTCTTT
CASSLGNEAFF
>TRBD1|TRBV10-3|.|TRBJ2-2
TGTGCCACCCTACCCGGGACAGGGACCGGGGAGCTGTTTTTT
CATLPGTGTGELFF
>.|TRBV6-6|few|TRBJ1-5
TGTGCCAGCAAGGAAACAGCCGATCAGCCCCAGCATTTT
CASKETADQPQHF
>.|TRBV6-1|.|TRBJ1-6
TGTGCCAGCAGTGAAGCGCTTCTGGACAGTTCAAGCTCCTATAATTCACCCCTCCACTTT
CASSEALLDSSSSYNSPLHF